This T cell receptor beta chain comes out of a study of human T cells and chemical hapten exposure. Study information: The cohort included alopecia areata under or over 50% scalp, totalis and universalis.

Indicated time point: pre-sensitization, week 0. Treatment described: therapeutic diphenylcyclopropenone sensitization with weekly scalp DPC. TCRdb recomputed calls from the RACE reads with MiXCR, one row per CDR3 protein. The repertoire has more than 250,000 distinct CDR3 sequences, 7.7% of them found once; the top ten carry 1.2%. Regarding this clonotype: The antigen remains undetermined.

Broader study findings: PT1 expanded TCR counts and patch test score correlated positively. Clustering by CDR3 similarity yielded significantly more large clusters from expanded TCRs than controls.

The sequenced sample was whole blood, obtained in connection with sensitization to the hapten diphenylcyclopropenone (DPC). The sequence derives from a young man with alopecia areata. Some clones in this sample may be carry-over from other donors' samples.

CDR3 in amino acids: CASSRNMDKNIQYF. CDR3 DNA sequence: TGTGCCAGCAGTAGGAATATGGACAAAAACATTCAGTACTTC. This chain links TRBV28 with TRBJ2-4; D call uncertain. V was cut by 5 bases and J by 3 bases, with 11 bases left in between. Germline CDR1 is MDHEN and CDR2 is SYDVKM. The CDR3 extends over 14 amino acids. Supplemented by reference TRBV28 and TRBJ2-4, the full variable domain reads DVKVTQSSRYLVKRTGEKVFLECVQDMDHENMFWYRQDPGLGLRLIYFSYDVKMKEKGDIPEGYSVSREKKERFSLILESASTNQTSMYLCASSRNMDKNIQYFGAGTRLSVL.